The source of this T cell receptor beta chain is a study of Tregs in tolerant kidney transplant recipients. Sequenced by immunoSEQ multiplex PCR; TCRdb stores in-frame clones only, minus some. This table has tens of thousands of clones, over 85% appearing once. Related graft donors supplied nonmyeloablative bone marrow transplants, and mixed chimerism was transient. V lost 3 bases and J lost 3, with 11 bases in between. This CDR3 region has 14 residues. Looked up from germline, CDR1 is MNHNS and CDR2 is SASEGT. This specimen was CD4+ T cells from blood (PBMCs), taken 12 months after the transplant. The chain combines TRBV6-1 with TRBJ1-2; tentative D call: TRBD1 (6 bases). The TCR sequence derives from a human patient who received a combined kidney and bone marrow transplant. Some T cells may have originated in the graft donor. In DNA form, the CDR3 reads TGTGCCAGCAGTGAGAGGCAGGGGTACTATGGCTACACCTTC. Translated, it gives CASSERQGYYGYTF.